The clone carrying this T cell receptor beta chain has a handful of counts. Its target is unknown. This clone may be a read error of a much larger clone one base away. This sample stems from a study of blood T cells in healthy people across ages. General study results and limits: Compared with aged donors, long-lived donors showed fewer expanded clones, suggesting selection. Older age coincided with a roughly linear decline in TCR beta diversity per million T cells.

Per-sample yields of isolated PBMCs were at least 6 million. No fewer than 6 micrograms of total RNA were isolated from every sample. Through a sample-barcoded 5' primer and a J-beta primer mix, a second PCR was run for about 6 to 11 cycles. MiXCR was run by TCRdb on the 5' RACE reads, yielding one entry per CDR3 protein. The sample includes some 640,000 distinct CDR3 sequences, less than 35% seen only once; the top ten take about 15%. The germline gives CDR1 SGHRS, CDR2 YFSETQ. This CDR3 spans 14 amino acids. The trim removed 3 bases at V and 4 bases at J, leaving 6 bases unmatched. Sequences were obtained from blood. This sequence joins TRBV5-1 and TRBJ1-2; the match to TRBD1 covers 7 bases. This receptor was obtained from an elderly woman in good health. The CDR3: CASSWGTELYGYTF. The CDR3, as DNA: TGCGCCAGCAGCTGGGGGACAGAGCTCTATGGCTACACCTTC.